This entry features one TCR beta chain sequence. Its antigen is as yet unknown. TCRdb keeps only in-frame clones here, not all; method: immunoSEQ multiplex PCR. The sample yields approximately 2.1 million clones, 93% seen once. The data derive from a study of shared clonotypes between healthy human individuals. Overall study context: Per-donor plates numbered three CD4 naive, three CD4 memory, two CD8 naive and one CD8 memory.

It was into CD45RA+ naive and CD45RA-negative memory subsets that the CD4+ cells were split. Study-wide results and caveats: Non-shared clonotypes displayed generation probabilities falling below those of clonotypes present in all four donors.

With 0 bases clipped from V and 5 bases from J, the junction kept 4 bases outside the gene matches. Per germline, CDR1 SGHNT and CDR2 YYREEE (reference sequence). This CDR3 is built from 14 residues. The sequenced sample was naive CD4+ T cells from PBMCs. The subset: CD45RA+ positively selected. This sequence was found in a man aged 18 to 29 in good health. Some clones in this sample may be carry-over from other donors' samples. This chain joins TRBV5-4 and TRBJ1-2, with 7 bases that match TRBD1. In DNA, the CDR3 is TGTGCCAGCAGCTTGGCGCAGGGGGGTTATGGCTACACCTTC. Protein product: CASSLAQGGYGYTF.